One and the same sample provided the 11 T cell receptor beta chains below, sequenced in a study of control samples from healthy donors and cancer patients. Some clones are missing from TCRdb's copy, which holds only in-frame ones; the method was immunoSEQ multiplex PCR. The sample lists roughly 120,000 clones, 85% to 90% seen once, with around 1.1% in the top ten. Sample: PBMCs. The receptors were gathered from a woman aged 45-65 years with colorectal cancer.

This chain connects TRBV12-3 or TRBV12-4 to TRBJ2-3, with unresolved D. The V and J ends lost 7 bases and 5 bases respectively, with 7 bases between them. The length of the CDR3 is 11 residues. The CDR3 is CASTLLDTQYF. CDR3 nucleotide sequence: TGTGCCAGCACCCTGTTAGATACGCAGTATTTT.

The V gene is TRBV11-2, the J gene TRBJ2-3, with 8 bases lining up with TRBD2. This CDR3 has 14 amino acids. The germline V gene has CDR1 SGHAT and CDR2 FQNNGV. V lost 7 bases to trimming and J lost 0 bases; unmatched junction nucleotides: 3. The CDR3 bases are TGTGCCAGCATTAGCGGGATCAGCACAGATACGCAGTATTTT. Translated, it gives CASISGISTDTQYF.

The table lists this clone with a count of one. The chain is built from TRBV19 and TRBJ2-2; 9 bases agree with TRBD1. Germline CDR1 reads LNHDA; CDR2 reads SQIVND (reference sequence). V shed 4 bases, J shed 4 bases, and the junction held 7 bases outside the gene matches. The CDR3 totals 16 residues. The CDR3 loop is CASSTRRGQGTGELFF. Here the CDR3 DNA reads TGTGCCAGTAGTACTCGCCGGGGACAGGGCACCGGGGAGCTGTTTTTT.

The CDR3 loop reads CASSQRGSGGDTQYF. DNA for the CDR3: TGTGCCAGCAGCCAAAGGGGGAGTGGCGGAGATACGCAGTATTTT. The chain combines TRBV6-2 or TRBV6-3 with TRBJ2-3, with D perhaps TRBD1 (6 bases). The CDR3 has 15 amino acids. Trimming stripped 6 bases from V and 5 bases from J, with 18 bases between. Germline V gene sequence: CDR1 MNHEY, CDR2 SVGEGT.

This clone was counted a single time. V gene TRBV28 combines with J gene TRBJ1-1, with 7 bases that match TRBD1. J was trimmed by 11 bases and V by 7 bases; bases with no gene match: 13. CDR1 is MDHEN, CDR2 SYDVKM, per germline. There are 13 residues in the CDR3. CDR3 region: CASTLPGQLSAFF. The DNA of the CDR3 is TGTGCCAGCACCCTGCCGGGACAGCTGTCGGCTTTCTTT. Filled out from reference TRBV28 and TRBJ1-1, the complete variable domain reads DVKVTQSSRYLVKRTGEKVFLECVQDMDHENMFWYRQDPGLGLRLIYFSYDVKMKEKGDIPEGYSVSREKKERFSLILESASTNQTSMYLCASTLPGQLSAFFGQGTRLTVV.

This clone appeared once. The V call is TRBV5-4, the J call TRBJ1-2; no clear D gene. V was cut by 2 bases and J by 8 bases, with 10 bases left in between. Germline CDR1 SGHNT, CDR2 YYREEE (reference sequence). The CDR3 sequence is 12 residues long. CDR3: CASSFEWEGYTF. CDR3 coding DNA: TGTGCCAGCAGCTTCGAGTGGGAAGGCTACACCTTC.

The V and J genes are TRBV5-6 and TRBJ2-3; 8 nucleotides line up with TRBD1. The germline CDR1 and CDR2 sequences are SGHDT and YYEEEE. Trimming cost V 2 bases and J 3 bases; bases outside gene matches: 2. CDR3 length: 14 amino acids. The CDR3 DNA reads TGTGCCAGCAGCTTACGACAGGGGACAGATACGCAGTATTTT. Its protein is CASSLRQGTDTQYF.

CDR3 in amino acids: CSVPSGQGGYGYTF. DNA of the CDR3: TGCAGCGTTCCGAGCGGACAGGGGGGCTATGGCTACACCTTC. The rearrangement links TRBV29-1 to TRBJ1-2, with 10 bases lining up with TRBD1. V dropped 5 bases and J dropped 4; count of bases not matched to a gene: 7. From germline, CDR1 is SQVTM and CDR2 ANQGSEA. This CDR3 is 14 amino acids long.

The rearrangement uses TRBV6-1 and TRBJ2-4, with 10 bases fitting TRBD1. Germline V CDR1 and CDR2: MNHNS, SASEGT. The length of the CDR3 is 16 residues. Trimming took 3 bases from V and 0 from J; bases not matched to a gene: 2. The CDR3 is CASSDWDRGAKNIQYF. In DNA, the CDR3 is TGTGCCAGCAGTGATTGGGACAGGGGAGCCAAAAACATTCAGTACTTC.

V usage is TRBV5-1 and J usage is TRBJ2-7; TRBD1 matches 9 bases. V lost 0 bases and J lost 5; bases outside the gene matches: 6. The length of the CDR3 is 15 residues. CDR1 is SGHRS and CDR2 is YFSETQ in the germline V gene. The CDR3 sequence: CASSLGRQGGNEQYF. The CDR3 nucleotides read TGCGCCAGCAGCTTGGGAAGACAGGGGGGAAACGAGCAGTACTTC.

This clone was picked up a small number of times. The rearrangement joins TRBV6-5 to TRBJ2-7; weak D call: TRBD2 (6 bases). This CDR3 has 13 residues. Germline lookup yields CDR1 MNHEY and CDR2 SVGAGI. V lost 6 bases and J 6 bases, leaving 15 bases between the germline ends. This CDR3 reads CASRATGVAEQYF. The CDR3 region has the DNA TGTGCCAGCAGGGCCACGGGGGTTGCCGAGCAGTACTTC.